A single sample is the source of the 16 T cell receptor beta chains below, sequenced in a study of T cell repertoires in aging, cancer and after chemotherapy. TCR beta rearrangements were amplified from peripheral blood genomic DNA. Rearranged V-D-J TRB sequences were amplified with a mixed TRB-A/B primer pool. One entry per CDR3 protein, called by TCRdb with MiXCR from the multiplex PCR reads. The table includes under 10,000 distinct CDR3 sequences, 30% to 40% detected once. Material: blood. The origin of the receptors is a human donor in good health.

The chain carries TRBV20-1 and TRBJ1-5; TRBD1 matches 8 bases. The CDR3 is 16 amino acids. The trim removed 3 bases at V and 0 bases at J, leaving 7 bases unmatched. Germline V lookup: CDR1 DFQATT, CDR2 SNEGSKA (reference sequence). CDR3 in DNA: TGCAGTGCTAGCCGGTCCAGGGGGCATAGCAATCAGCCCCAGCATTTT. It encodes CSASRSRGHSNQPQHF.

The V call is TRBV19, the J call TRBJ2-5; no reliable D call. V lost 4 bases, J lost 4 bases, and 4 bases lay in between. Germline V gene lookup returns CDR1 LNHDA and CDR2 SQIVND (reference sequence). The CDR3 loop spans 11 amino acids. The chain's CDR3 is CASSRGETQYF. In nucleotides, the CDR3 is TGTGCCAGTAGTAGGGGAGAGACCCAGTACTTC.

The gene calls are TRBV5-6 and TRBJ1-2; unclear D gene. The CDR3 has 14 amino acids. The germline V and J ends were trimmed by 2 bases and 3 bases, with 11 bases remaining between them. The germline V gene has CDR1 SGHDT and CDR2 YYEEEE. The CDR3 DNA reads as TGTGCCAGCAGCTTAGGACCACTGGACTATGGCTACACCTTC. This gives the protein CASSLGPLDYGYTF.

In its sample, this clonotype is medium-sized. The CDR3 nucleotides are TGCAGCGTAGGACAGCCCAATCAGCCCCAGCATTTT. This codes for CSVGQPNQPQHF. The chain combines TRBV29-1 with TRBJ1-5; tentatively, D is TRBD1 (6 bases). Germline loops: CDR1 SQVTM, CDR2 ANQGSEA. This CDR3 has 12 amino acids. Trimming took off 6 bases at V and 3 bases at J, with 9 bases between the two ends.

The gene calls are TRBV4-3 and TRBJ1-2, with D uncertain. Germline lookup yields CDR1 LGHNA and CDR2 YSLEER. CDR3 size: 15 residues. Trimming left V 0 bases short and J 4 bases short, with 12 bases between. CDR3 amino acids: CASSQDPNRGYGYTF. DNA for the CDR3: TGCGCCAGCAGCCAAGATCCCAACCGTGGCTATGGCTACACCTTC.

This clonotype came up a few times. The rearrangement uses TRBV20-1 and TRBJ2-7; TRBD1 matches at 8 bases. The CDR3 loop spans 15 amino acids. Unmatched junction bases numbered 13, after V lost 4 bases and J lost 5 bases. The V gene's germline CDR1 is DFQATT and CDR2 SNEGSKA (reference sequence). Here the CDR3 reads CSANRLTGVPDEQYF. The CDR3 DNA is TGCAGTGCTAACCGCCTGACAGGGGTACCGGACGAGCAGTACTTC.

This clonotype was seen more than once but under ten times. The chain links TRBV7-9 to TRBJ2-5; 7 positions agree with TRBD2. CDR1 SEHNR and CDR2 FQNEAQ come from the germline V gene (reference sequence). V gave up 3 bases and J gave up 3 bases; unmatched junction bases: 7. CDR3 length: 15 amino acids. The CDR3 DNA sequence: TGTGCCAGCAGCTTTTTTAGCGGGCTCAAAGAGACCCAGTACTTC. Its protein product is CASSFFSGLKETQYF.

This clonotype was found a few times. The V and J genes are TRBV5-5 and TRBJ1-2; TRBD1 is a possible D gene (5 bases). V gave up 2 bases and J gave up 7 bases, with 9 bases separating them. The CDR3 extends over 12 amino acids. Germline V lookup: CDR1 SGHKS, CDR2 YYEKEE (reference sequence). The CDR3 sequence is CASSFWGTGYTF. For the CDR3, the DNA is TGTGCCAGCAGCTTTTGGGGCACTGGCTACACCTTC.

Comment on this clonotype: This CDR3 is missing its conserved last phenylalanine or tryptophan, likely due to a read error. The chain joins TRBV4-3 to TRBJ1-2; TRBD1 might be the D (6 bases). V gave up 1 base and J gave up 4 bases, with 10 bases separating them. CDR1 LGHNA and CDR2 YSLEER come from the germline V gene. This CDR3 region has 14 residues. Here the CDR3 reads CASSQGVGGYGYTL. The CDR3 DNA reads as TGCGCCAGCAGCCAAGGGGTAGGGGGCTATGGCTACACCTTA.

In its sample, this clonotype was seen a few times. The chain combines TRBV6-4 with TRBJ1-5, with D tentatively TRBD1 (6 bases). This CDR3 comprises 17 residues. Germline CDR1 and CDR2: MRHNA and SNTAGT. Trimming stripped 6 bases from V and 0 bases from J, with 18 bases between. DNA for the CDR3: TGTGCCAGCAGACCGGGAGACAGGACATATAGCAATCAGCCCCAGCATTTT. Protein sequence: CASRPGDRTYSNQPQHF.

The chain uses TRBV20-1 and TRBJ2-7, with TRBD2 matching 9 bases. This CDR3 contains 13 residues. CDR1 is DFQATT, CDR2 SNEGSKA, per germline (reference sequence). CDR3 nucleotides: TGCAGCGCGGGAGGGCGGGTCTCCTACGAGCAGTACTTC. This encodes CSAGGRVSYEQYF.

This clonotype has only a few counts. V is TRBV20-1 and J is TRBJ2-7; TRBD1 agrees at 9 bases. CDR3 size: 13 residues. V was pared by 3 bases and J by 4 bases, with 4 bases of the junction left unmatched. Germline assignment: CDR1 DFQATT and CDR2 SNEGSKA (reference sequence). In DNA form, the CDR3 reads TGCAGTGCTAGGGGGACAGGGTCATACGAGCAGTACTTC. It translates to CSARGTGSYEQYF.

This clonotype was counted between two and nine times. The CDR3 nucleotides are TGTGCCAGCAGCTTTTCTCGATGGAACACTGAAGCTTTCTTT. Translated: CASSFSRWNTEAFF. The chain is built from TRBV7-2 and TRBJ1-1; D unclear. The V end was cut by 3 bases, the J end by 1 base, with 9 bases between. From germline, CDR1 is SGHTA and CDR2 FQGNSA. CDR3 length: 14 residues.

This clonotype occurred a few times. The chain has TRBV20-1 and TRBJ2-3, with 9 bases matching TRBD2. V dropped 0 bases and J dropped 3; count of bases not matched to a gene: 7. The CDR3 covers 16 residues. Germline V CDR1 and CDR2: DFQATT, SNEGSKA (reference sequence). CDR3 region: CSARDLKRGETDTQYF. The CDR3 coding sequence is TGCAGTGCTAGAGACTTGAAGCGGGGGGAGACAGATACGCAGTATTTT.

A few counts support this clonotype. The CDR3 nucleotides are TGTGCCAGCAGTTTTAGATCTGGGGCCAACGTCCTGACTTTC. It specifies CASSFRSGANVLTF. The genes are TRBV12-3 or TRBV12-4 and TRBJ2-6, with D uncertain. Trimming shortened V by 3 bases and J by 1 base, and 4 bases separated the two germline ends. CDR3 length: 14 residues.

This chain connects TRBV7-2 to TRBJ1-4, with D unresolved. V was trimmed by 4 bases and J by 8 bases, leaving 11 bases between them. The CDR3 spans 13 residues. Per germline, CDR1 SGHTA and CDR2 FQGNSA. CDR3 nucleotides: TGTGCCAGCAGCTCCCAAGCCGGAGAAAAACTGTTTTTT. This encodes CASSSQAGEKLFF. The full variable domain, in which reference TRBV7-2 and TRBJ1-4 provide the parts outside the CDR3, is GAGVSQSPSNKVTEKGKDVELRCDPISGHTALYWYRQSLGQGLEFLIYFQGNSAPDKSGLPSDRFSAERTGGSVSTLTIQRTQQEDSAVYLCASSSQAGEKLFFGSGTQLSVL.